The 32 T cell receptor beta chains in this list originate from one sample, sequenced in a study of T cell changes during pregnancy in multiple sclerosis. The data were produced by immunoSEQ multiplex PCR, yet TCRdb's version contains in-frame clones alone and is incomplete. The sample consists of roughly 70,000 clones, 75% to 95% of them appearing once. Sequencing used peripheral blood, obtained in the first trimester of pregnancy. The receptor set was obtained from a female donor with multiple sclerosis, enrolled in a pregnancy study.

The chain has TRBV19 and TRBJ2-7; 8 bases fit TRBD1. J was trimmed by 2 bases and V by 5 bases; bases with no gene match: 5. CDR1 is LNHDA, CDR2 SQIVND, per germline (reference sequence). The CDR3 runs to 14 residues. In nucleotides, the CDR3 is TGTGCCAGTAGTGAGGACAGGGAGGCCTACGAGCAGTACTTC. Protein: CASSEDREAYEQYF.

V and J are TRBV27 and TRBJ1-6; D gene unclear. The V gene lost 0 bases and the J gene lost 11 bases, with 14 bases spanning the gap. The CDR3 runs to 15 residues. Germline loops: CDR1 MNHEY, CDR2 SMNVEV (reference sequence). The CDR3 DNA reads as TGTGCCAGCAGTTTATCGGGCCAGTTCACGGCACCCCTCCACTTT. This gives the protein CASSLSGQFTAPLHF.

This chain uses TRBV4-1 with TRBJ1-1; maybe TRBD1 (5 bases). This CDR3 contains 15 residues. Between the trimmed V and J ends, which lost 3 bases and 4 bases, there was a span of 15 bases. CDR1 and CDR2 from the germline V gene are MGHRA and YSYEKL. The DNA for the CDR3 is TGCGCCAGCAGCCATCCCTTCGGGGGGGGCACTGAAGCTTTCTTT. It is translated as CASSHPFGGGTEAFF.

V usage is TRBV13 and J usage is TRBJ2-5, with D perhaps matching TRBD1 (6 bases). CDR1 and CDR2 from the germline V gene are PRHDT and FYEKMQ (reference sequence). The V gene lost 1 base and the J gene lost 4 bases, with 10 bases spanning the gap. The CDR3 runs 14 residues. DNA for the CDR3: TGTGCCAGCAGCTTAGATTCAGGGGTAGAGACCCAGTACTTC. Its translation: CASSLDSGVETQYF. The full variable domain, in which reference TRBV13 and TRBJ2-5 provide the parts outside the CDR3, is AAGVIQSPRHLIKEKRETATLKCYPIPRHDTVYWYQQGPGQDPQFLISFYEKMQSDKGSIPDRFSAQQFSDYHSELNMSSLELGDSALYFCASSLDSGVETQYFGPGTRLLVL.

This chain joins TRBV10-3 and TRBJ2-3; TRBD2 agrees at 7 bases. The germline CDR1 and CDR2 sequences are ENHRY and SYGVKD. The length of the CDR3 is 16 residues. The V gene end was trimmed by 1 base and the J gene end by 6 bases; junction bases not matched to a gene: 10. The CDR3 DNA follows: TGTGCCATCAGTGAGTTGAAGCGGGGAGAGGCGGATACGCAGTATTTT. This gives the protein CAISELKRGEADTQYF.

The chain employs TRBV6-6 and TRBJ2-1; TRBD2 matches 14 bases. Per the germline V gene, CDR1 is MNHNY and CDR2 is SVGAGI (reference sequence). V dropped 2 bases and J dropped 8; count of bases not matched to a gene: 2. This CDR3 region has 15 residues. The CDR3 protein is CASSYGTSGSHEQFF. DNA for the CDR3: TGTGCCAGCAGTTACGGGACTAGCGGGAGCCATGAGCAGTTCTTC.

This chain connects TRBV7-8 to TRBJ1-2, with D perhaps matching TRBD1 (5 bases). CDR3 length: 13 amino acids. Germline loops: CDR1 SGHVS, CDR2 FQNEAQ. Trimming left V 5 bases short and J 1 base short, with 8 bases between. The CDR3 spells CASSKGVNYGYTF. For the CDR3, the DNA is TGTGCCAGCAGCAAAGGGGTTAACTATGGCTACACCTTC.

This clone was counted a few times. The chain couples TRBV6-1 to TRBJ1-1; maybe TRBD1 (6 bases). Trimming shortened V by 7 bases and J by 6 bases, and 21 bases separated the two germline ends. The CDR3 length is 15 residues. Germline CDR1 and CDR2: MNHNS and SASEGT. CDR3 sequence reads: CASTTWGGAGSEAFF. CDR3 sequence (DNA): TGTGCCAGCACTACCTGGGGGGGCGCAGGCTCTGAAGCTTTCTTT.

This clone was observed a handful of times. The rearrangement joins TRBV10-3 to TRBJ2-3; D perhaps matches TRBD2 (5 bases). V gave up 3 bases and J gave up 6 bases, with 10 bases separating them. The CDR3 spans 13 residues. Germline V gene data show CDR1 as ENHRY and CDR2 as SYGVKD. CDR3 loop: CAISDPKRDTQYF. CDR3 bases: TGTGCCATCAGTGACCCGAAGCGGGATACGCAGTATTTT.

This clone has just one count. CDR3 loop: CASLGLAGEQYF. The CDR3 DNA reads as TGTGCCAGCTTGGGGCTAGCGGGCGAGCAGTACTTC. V gene TRBV10-3 combines with J gene TRBJ2-7; 8 bases align to TRBD2. Losses at the gene ends were 10 bases for V and 6 bases for J; bases not matched to a gene: 8. Looked up from germline, CDR1 is ENHRY and CDR2 is SYGVKD. The CDR3 extends over 12 amino acids.

This sequence joins TRBV2 and TRBJ2-7; a possible D gene is TRBD1 (6 bases). The germline gives CDR1 SNHLY, CDR2 FYNNEI. The CDR3 has 12 residues. The ends were cut back, 7 bases at V and 4 bases at J, with 11 bases in the middle. The CDR3 reads CASKDSPYEQYF. The CDR3 nucleotides read TGTGCCAGCAAGGACAGTCCGTACGAGCAGTACTTC.

The CDR3 reads CASSFPGIWGETQYF. DNA of the CDR3: TGTGCCAGCAGCTTCCCAGGGATATGGGGAGAGACCCAGTACTTC. This chain connects TRBV7-9 to TRBJ2-5, with D perhaps TRBD1 (5 bases). The CDR3 is 15 amino acids. V dropped 3 bases and J dropped 4 bases, with 15 bases sitting between them. Germline CDR1 SEHNR, CDR2 FQNEAQ (reference sequence).

The chain uses TRBV7-3 and TRBJ1-1, with D possibly matching TRBD1 (6 bases). The CDR3 is 19 residues long. Germline V lookup: CDR1 SGHTA, CDR2 FQGTGA. V lost 5 bases, J lost 1 base, and 26 bases lay in between. CDR3 nucleotide sequence: TGTGCCAGCAGCCATAGGGGGGGGCTAATCCGCGGAGGGAACACTGAAGCTTTCTTT. Its protein is CASSHRGGLIRGGNTEAFF.

The genes are TRBV27 and TRBJ2-5, with D possibly TRBD2 on 7 matching bases. The CDR3 has 15 residues. From germline, CDR1 is MNHEY and CDR2 SMNVEV (reference sequence). The ends were cut back, 0 bases at V and 4 bases at J, with 12 bases in the middle. The CDR3 protein is CASSLSRRGRETQYF. For the CDR3, the DNA is TGTGCCAGCAGTTTATCTCGGCGGGGGCGAGAGACCCAGTACTTC.

CDR3 in amino acids: CATNLASETQYF. The CDR3 region has the DNA TGTGCCACCAATCTAGCCAGTGAGACCCAGTACTTC. The chain has TRBV2 and TRBJ2-5, with a possible D match to TRBD2 (5 bases). CDR1 and CDR2 (germline): SNHLY, FYNNEI. Trimming took off 10 bases at V and 5 bases at J, with 14 bases between the two ends. There are 12 residues in the CDR3.

The CDR3 DNA reads as TGTGCCAGCAGTTACGGGGCAGGGGAGCAGTTCTTC. It translates to CASSYGAGEQFF. The chain carries TRBV6-5 and TRBJ2-1; possible D gene TRBD1, 5 bases. This CDR3 contains 12 residues. CDR1 and CDR2 from the germline V gene are MNHEY and SVGAGI. Deletions cut 2 bases from V and 10 bases from J, with 9 bases between.

This rearrangement joins TRBV19 to TRBJ2-5, with 7 bases lining up with TRBD1. This CDR3 comprises 14 residues. From germline, CDR1 is LNHDA and CDR2 SQIVND (reference sequence). The ends lost 5 bases at V and 1 base at J; junction bases unmatched: 4. CDR3: CASSGGQPQETQYF. Written as DNA, the CDR3 is TGTGCCAGTAGTGGGGGACAGCCCCAAGAGACCCAGTACTTC.

The CDR3 DNA sequence: TGTGCCAGCAGCTCCCCATTACCCAGGGGAACAGAGACCCAGTACTTC. Translation: CASSSPLPRGTETQYF. The gene calls are TRBV5-4 and TRBJ2-5; D perhaps matches TRBD1 (6 bases). The CDR3 extends over 16 amino acids. Germline-derived CDR1 and CDR2 are SGHNT and YYREEE (reference sequence). V was pared by 3 bases and J by 4 bases, with 19 bases between.

The V gene is TRBV21-1, the J gene TRBJ1-1. TRBV21-1 is a pseudogene locus. CDR3 length: 13 amino acids. The CDR3 reads CASSKEGRYGAFF. In DNA form, the CDR3 reads TGTGCCAGCAGCAAAGAGGGGAGGTATGGGGCTTTCTTT.

The chain recombines TRBV18 with TRBJ1-2, with D uncertain. Germline V gives CDR1 KGHSH, CDR2 LQKENI. Trimming removed 3 bases at V and 8 bases at J, with 13 bases between. CDR3 length equals 13 residues. The CDR3 region has the DNA TGTGCCAGCTCACCTAAAGAGATGCCGGGCTACACCTTC. Translated, it gives CASSPKEMPGYTF. Based on the CDR3 plus reference TRBV18 and TRBJ1-2, the full variable domain is NAGVMQNPRHLVRRRGQEARLRCSPMKGHSHVYWYRQLPEEGLKFMVYLQKENIIDESGMPKERFSAEFPKEGPSILRIQQVVRGDSAAYFCASSPKEMPGYTFGSGTRLTVV.

The chain links TRBV16 to TRBJ1-3; 8 nucleotides align to TRBD1. V was pared by 2 bases and J by 8 bases, with 8 bases of the junction left unmatched. In germline, CDR1 is KGHSY, CDR2 FQNENV. CDR3 length equals 15 residues. The CDR3 DNA reads as TGTGCCAGCAGCCAAGGTGGACAGGGCGTACACACCATATATTTT. Its translation: CASSQGGQGVHTIYF.

The chain has TRBV10-3 and TRBJ1-6; TRBD1 matches at 8 bases. The trim removed 11 bases at V and 5 bases at J, leaving 8 bases unmatched. The CDR3 sequence is 14 residues long. The germline V gene encodes CDR1 ENHRY and CDR2 SYGVKD. The CDR3 here is CAVRDRKNNSPLHF. The CDR3 DNA reads as TGTGCCGTCCGGGACAGGAAGAATAATTCACCCCTCCACTTT.

The CDR3 coding sequence is TGTGCCAGCGGGGGCTGGGACGGTTCACCCCTCCACTTT. This gives the protein CASGGWDGSPLHF. The gene calls are TRBV10-3 and TRBJ1-6; maybe TRBD1 (6 bases). Germline assignment: CDR1 ENHRY and CDR2 SYGVKD. The CDR3 spans 13 residues. V shed 10 bases and J shed 9 bases, with 16 bases lying between them.

The CDR3 DNA is TGCGCCAGCAGCTTCGCAGGGTCGGAGCAGTACTTC. It encodes CASSFAGSEQYF. The genes are TRBV5-1 and TRBJ2-7, with D possibly being TRBD1 (5 bases). Germline V gene lookup returns CDR1 SGHRS and CDR2 YFSETQ. The CDR3 runs to 12 residues. Trimming shortened V by 2 bases and J by 7 bases, and 10 bases separated the two germline ends.

V gene TRBV5-1 combines with J gene TRBJ1-5; D possibly corresponds to TRBD1 (5 bases). The CDR3 sequence is 13 residues long. Trimming took 4 bases from V and 4 from J, leaving 9 bases between them. CDR1 and CDR2 (germline): SGHRS, YFSETQ. CDR3 amino acids: CASSRDSNQPQHF. In nucleotides, the CDR3 is TGCGCCAGCAGCCGGGACTCGAATCAGCCCCAGCATTTT. The whole variable domain, filled in from reference TRBV5-1 and TRBJ1-5, reads KAGVTQTPRYLIKTRGQQVTLSCSPISGHRSVSWYQQTPGQGLQFLFEYFSETQRNKGNFPGRFSGRQFSNSRSEMNVSTLELGDSALYLCASSRDSNQPQHFGDGTRLSIL.

This chain joins TRBV30 and TRBJ1-2; D is perhaps TRBD1 (5 bases). This CDR3 has 13 residues. Trimming removed 2 bases at V and 8 bases at J, with 15 bases between. Germline V gives CDR1 GTSNPN, CDR2 SVGIG (reference sequence). The CDR3 here is CAWSPKGHWGYTF. CDR3 coding DNA: TGTGCCTGGAGTCCTAAGGGGCACTGGGGCTACACCTTC.

The chain recombines TRBV2 with TRBJ2-4; 7 nucleotides agree with TRBD1. CDR3 length: 17 amino acids. CDR1 and CDR2 (germline): SNHLY, FYNNEI. J was trimmed by 2 bases and V by 7 bases; bases with no gene match: 14. The CDR3 nucleotides read TGTGCCAGCATCGGCCGACAGGGATTCTCGTCCAAAAACATTCAGTACTTC. Amino acids: CASIGRQGFSSKNIQYF.

The chain carries TRBV7-9 and TRBJ1-2, with unresolved D. Germline CDR1 is SEHNR and CDR2 is FQNEAQ (reference sequence). Trimming cost V 5 bases and J 7 bases, with 14 bases left between them. The CDR3 length is 13 residues. The CDR3 nucleotides read TGTGCCAGCAGCCCCGCTGTCCCCGGTGGCTACACCTTC. Translation gives CASSPAVPGGYTF. Full variable domain (outside the CDR3, taken from reference TRBV7-9 and TRBJ1-2): DTGVSQNPRHKITKRGQNVTFRCDPISEHNRLYWYRQTLGQGPEFLTYFQNEAQLEKSRLLSDRFSAERPKGSFSTLEIQRTEQGDSAMYLCASSPAVPGGYTFGSGTRLTVV.

The V gene is TRBV2, the J gene TRBJ2-1, with 10 bases aligning to TRBD2. The CDR3 is 14 amino acids. V was clipped by 6 bases and J by 4 bases; unmatched bases: 3. Germline CDR1 and CDR2: SNHLY and FYNNEI. CDR3 protein: CASRLAGSYNEQFF. The CDR3 DNA follows: TGTGCCAGCAGACTAGCGGGGTCTTACAATGAGCAGTTCTTC.

The chain has TRBV19 and TRBJ2-7; 13 nucleotides line up with TRBD2. Germline-derived CDR1 and CDR2 are LNHDA and SQIVND (reference sequence). V lost 5 bases and J lost 7; bases outside the gene matches: 8. The CDR3 contains 15 residues. The CDR3 sequence is CASSPTTSGRGEQYF. CDR3 DNA: TGTGCCAGTAGTCCCACTACTAGCGGGAGGGGTGAGCAGTACTTC.

The chain has TRBV5-5 and TRBJ1-1; 7 bases match TRBD1. Unmatched junction bases numbered 9, after V lost 4 bases and J lost 0 bases. Germline V gives CDR1 SGHKS, CDR2 YYEKEE (reference sequence). The CDR3 spans 16 residues. The CDR3 region has the DNA TGTGCCAGCAGCACTCCCGGGACAGCCATGAACACTGAAGCTTTCTTT. Its translation: CASSTPGTAMNTEAFF.

This clone occurred once. The chain links TRBV29-1 to TRBJ2-2; D not certain. Trimming shortened V by 4 bases and J by 4 bases, and 10 bases separated the two germline ends. Germline loops: CDR1 SQVTM, CDR2 ANQGSEA. This CDR3 is 13 amino acids long. This CDR3 reads CSVVGHTTGELFF. CDR3 nucleotides: TGCAGCGTTGTTGGGCACACCACCGGGGAGCTGTTTTTT.